The present entry profiles one T cell receptor beta chain with its context. The data were taken from a study of blood T cell repertoires in COVID-19. Looking at the study overall: Acute-phase and convalescent COVID-19 samples originated in the United States, Italy and Spain. Sample material is recorded as cDNA or gDNA derived from T cells, B-cell-depleted T cells, or PBMCs.

Source study methods: Counts of nucleated cells, estimated from reference gene primer amplification, were obtained. This table comes from immunoSEQ multiplex PCR, and its TCRdb copy is limited to in-frame clones, with some not included. The DNA was the basis for D and trimming; V, J and clone size are from that table. The sample includes tens of thousands of clones, over 75% of them seen just once. V gave up 0 bases and J gave up 4 bases, with 18 bases separating them. CDR1 LGHDT and CDR2 YNNKEL come from the germline V gene (reference sequence). There are 18 residues in the CDR3. The chain carries TRBV3-1 (or the pseudogene TRBV3-2) and TRBJ1-4, with D possibly TRBD1 on 5 matching bases. The origin of this receptor is a man older than 75 with acute or convalescent COVID-19. Material for sequencing was peripheral blood. The CDR3 is CASSQEVQGRRGNEKLFF. In DNA, the CDR3 is TGTGCCAGCAGCCAAGAGGTCCAGGGTCGACGTGGTAATGAAAAACTGTTTTTT.